This T cell receptor (beta chain) was documented in a study of T cell responses to AZD1222 COVID-19 vaccine. The wider study: Second-dose schedules of about 4 or about 12 weeks were combined. General study results and limits: Increased Spike-specific TCR breadth and depth were observed after two AZD1222 doses.

About this clone: Its antigen is not identified.

Germline values: CDR1 SGHRS, CDR2 YFSETQ. V was clipped by 3 bases and J by 1 base, with 11 bases between them. CDR3 length: 15 residues. Here immunoSEQ multiplex PCR was the method, and the copy in TCRdb shows in-frame clones only, minus some. The data show roughly 120,000 clones, with about 90% seen just once and approximately 9.3% held by the top ten. The material sequenced was peripheral blood, taken on day 0 of AZD1222 vaccination. V and J are TRBV5-1 and TRBJ1-3; D unclear. The receptor's source is an adult in good health. The CDR3 coding sequence is TGCGCCAGCAGCTCGCGGGGATCTTCTGGAAACACCATATATTTT. Translating gives CASSSRGSSGNTIYF. Supplemented by reference TRBV5-1 and TRBJ1-3, the full variable domain reads KAGVTQTPRYLIKTRGQQVTLSCSPISGHRSVSWYQQTPGQGLQFLFEYFSETQRNKGNFPGRFSGRQFSNSRSEMNVSTLELGDSALYLCASSSRGSSGNTIYFGEGSWLTVV.